This T cell receptor beta chain emerged from a study of T cell repertoires in cytomegalovirus infection. This CDR3 has 15 residues. V shed 5 bases and J shed 1 base, with 14 bases lying between them. The germline V gene encodes CDR1 SGHAT and CDR2 FQNNGV. TCRdb re-analysed the reads in MiXCR, keeping a single row per CDR3 protein. The data contain roughly 130,000 distinct CDR3 sequences, approximately 8.8% of them singletons. The genes are TRBV11-2 and TRBJ2-5; D remains ambiguous. This receptor was taken from a human donor in good health (CMV status not recorded). Some clones in this sample may be carry-over from other donors' samples. Material for sequencing was PBMCs. CDR3 protein: CASSPGWLGQETQYF. CDR3 coding DNA: TGTGCCAGCAGCCCCGGTTGGCTAGGCCAAGAGACCCAGTACTTC.